In its sample, the clone carrying this T cell receptor (beta chain) was seen many times. Its target is unknown. Trimming took 5 bases from V and 2 from J, leaving 13 bases between them. Germline values: CDR1 SGHAT, CDR2 FQDESV (reference sequence). There are 14 residues in the CDR3. The sample comes from a study of T cells after yellow fever vaccination. MiXCR, applied by TCRdb to the 5' RACE reads, yields one record per CDR3 protein. Seen here are over 300,000 distinct CDR3 sequences, less than 4.5% observed once, and the top ten hold 20% to 25%. Overall study findings and caveats: Most primary-vaccination clones reappeared after the booster (about 95% CD4, 88% CD8). Abundant clonotypes (contaminants from the bulk population) could be present in FACS-sorted repertoires.

Sequenced material: PBMCs, taken on the day of the yellow fever booster vaccination. The chain links TRBV11-1 to TRBJ2-7, with D possibly being TRBD1 (5 bases). The sequence was collected from a man aged 18 to 29 who received the YFV17D yellow fever vaccine. The CDR3: CASSQRGSPYEQYF. CDR3 in DNA: TGTGCCAGCAGCCAAAGGGGCAGTCCCTACGAGCAGTACTTC.